This TCR beta chain is drawn from a study of T-cell reconstitution after alpha-beta-depleted transplantation in children. Molecular barcoding with unique molecular identifiers was used for the TCRbeta library. One entry per CDR3 protein results from TCRdb running MiXCR on the PCR reads. Of around 680,000 distinct CDR3 sequences in the sample, roughly 15% were seen once. The CDR3 covers 13 residues. V lost 10 bases and J lost 0, with 12 bases in between. CDR1 and CDR2 from the germline V gene are SGHTA and FQGNSA. This clonotype was counted many times. The sequence came from a human donor who donated a stem cell graft to a child with acute myeloid leukemia. The chain has TRBV7-2 and TRBJ1-2; D is undetermined. This specimen consisted of PBMCs from the stem cell graft donor, obtained from the stem cell graft. CDR3 coding DNA: TGTGCCATGCACCCACAGTCTAACTATGGCTACACCTTC. Translated: CAMHPQSNYGYTF.